This TCR beta chain appears in the sequencing data of a study (dated by TCRdb to about 2015). Turning to the overall study: Whether tumor-infiltrating Tregs in breast cancer are recruited from blood Tregs or converted in situ from other CD4+ T cell subsets was tested.

Full-length TCR variable regions were amplified by 5' RACE PCR with constant-region reverse primers, followed by semi-nested PCR with Nested Universal Primer A. The ReliaPrep RNA Cell Miniprep System was used to extract total RNA, which was then reverse transcribed into 5'RACE-ready cDNA with the SMARTer RACE 5'/3' Kit. Full-length TCR alpha and beta libraries were barcoded with multiplex adaptors and sequenced on an Illumina MiSeq. Per the original workflow: For each of nine subset-tissue groups, sequencing data from the five patients were combined, and the groups were compared by unsupervised clustering of TCR gene usage. The Morisita-Horn index was used to calculate repertoire similarity, with shared sequences weighted according to their contribution to each repertoire. TCRdb reran the public reads through fastp at Q25 and MiXCR, keeping productive beta chains. CDR3 protein duplicates are merged, each entry listing the most common genes and DNA. None of the V and J calls come from the authors' own analysis; TCRdb made them. This sample comprises 50,000 to 65,000 distinct CDR3 sequences, about 28% of them detected only once. Clones ranked in the top ten supply roughly 3% of the sample.

This clonotype has a handful of counts. The specificity of this receptor is unknown. Qualities for individual bases were not recorded, and no much larger clone is one base off. From its cysteine to its phenylalanine, the CDR3 spans 13 amino acids. Of the read, only the CDR3 DNA is kept; its 39 bases are in frame from base 1. The germline V gene yields SNHLY for CDR1 and FYNNEI for CDR2. The V and J ends are trimmed by 8 bases and 6 bases, leaving 14 bases between them. The research as a whole found: The greatest overlap of tumor-infiltrating Treg TCR alpha and beta sequences was with tumor naive CD4+ T cells, followed next by blood naive CD4+ T cells. The larger-cohort validation was restricted to a single TCR beta V-J rearrangement rather than whole repertoires. The TCR gene usage of tumor memory CD4+ T cells clustered together with blood and lymph node memory CD4+ cells and with lymph node naive CD4+ cells.

The memory CD4+ T cell population was isolated based on a CD4+CD45RO+CD25- phenotype. Tregs, naive and memory CD4+ T cells from tumor, blood and ipsilateral draining lymph nodes of a few breast cancer patients underwent full-length TCR alpha and beta sequencing. Tumor tissue and lymph nodes from ipsilateral axillary dissection were perfused with PBS, minced and digested with collagenase I and hyaluronidase. Sorted cell populations were confirmed by FACS to exceed 90% purity. Sequenced sample: tumor-infiltrating memory CD4+ T cells sorted from the breast tumor. Per the publication, the cell subset or site label means: memory CD4+ T cells, CD4+CD45RO+CD25-. Recombination linked TRBV2 to TRBJ1-5, with the D gene uncertain. This clonotype was sampled from a female donor with breast cancer. DNA sequence: TGTGCCAGCGTCGGAAGCCGTAGTCAGCCCCAGCATTTT. Its amino acids are CASVGSRSQPQHF.